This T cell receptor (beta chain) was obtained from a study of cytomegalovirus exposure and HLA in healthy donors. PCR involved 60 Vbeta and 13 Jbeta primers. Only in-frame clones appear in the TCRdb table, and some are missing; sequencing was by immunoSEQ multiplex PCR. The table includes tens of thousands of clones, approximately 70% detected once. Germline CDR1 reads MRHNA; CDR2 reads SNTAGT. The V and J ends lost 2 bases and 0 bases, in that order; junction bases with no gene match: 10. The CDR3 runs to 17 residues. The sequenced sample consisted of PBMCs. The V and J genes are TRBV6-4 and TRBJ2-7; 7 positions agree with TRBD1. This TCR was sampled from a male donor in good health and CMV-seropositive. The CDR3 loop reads CASSDVRDRLFSYEQYF. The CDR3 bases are TGTGCCAGCAGTGACGTGAGGGACAGACTATTCTCCTACGAGCAGTACTTC.